The 29 T cell receptor beta chains below come from one sample, sequenced in a study of cytomegalovirus exposure and HLA in healthy donors. PCR amplification relied on 60 Vbeta primers (plus 13 Jbeta primers). This table comes from immunoSEQ multiplex PCR, and its TCRdb copy is limited to in-frame clones, with some not included. The data contain roughly 73,000 clones, less than 85% of them singletons. The sample was PBMCs. These receptors came from a woman between 45 and 60 years old in good health and CMV-seronegative.

This rearrangement joins TRBV15 to TRBJ2-5, with 9 bases fitting TRBD1. Trimming removed 0 bases from V and 2 bases from J; junction bases left unmatched: 13. CDR1 LNHNV and CDR2 YYDKDF come from the germline V gene (reference sequence). The CDR3 is 19 amino acids. The CDR3 DNA reads as TGTGCCACCAGCAGAGACCTCATGCACCGGGACAGGGAACAAGAGACCCAGTACTTC. Protein product: CATSRDLMHRDREQETQYF.

This chain uses TRBV19 with TRBJ2-3; 11 nucleotides line up with TRBD2. Germline V gene sequence: CDR1 LNHDA, CDR2 SQIVND (reference sequence). The CDR3 contains 17 residues. V lost 5 bases to trimming and J lost 4 bases; unmatched junction nucleotides: 11. CDR3 DNA: TGTGCCAGTAGTCGAACGATTAGCGGGAGGGCCCCAGATACGCAGTATTTT. Protein: CASSRTISGRAPDTQYF.

This clone was counted once. V usage is TRBV7-8 and J usage is TRBJ1-3, with a weak D call TRBD1 (6 bases). V lost 5 bases, J lost 4 bases, and 15 bases lay in between. The CDR3 is made up of 15 amino acids. The germline V gene has CDR1 SGHVS and CDR2 FQNEAQ. The CDR3 protein is CASSAHRVTGNTIYF. CDR3 coding DNA: TGTGCCAGCAGCGCGCACAGGGTGACCGGAAACACCATATATTTT.

J is TRBJ1-1 and V is TRBV19; 7 nucleotides match TRBD1. The V gene's germline CDR1 is LNHDA and CDR2 SQIVND (reference sequence). The CDR3 length is 14 residues. The V and J ends lost 5 bases and 1 base, in that order; junction bases with no gene match: 4. The DNA for the CDR3 is TGTGCCAGTAGTGTCGGACAGGAGAACACTGAAGCTTTCTTT. Amino acids: CASSVGQENTEAFF.

On this clone: Additional DNA sequences in this sample encode the identical CDR3. The chain carries TRBV7-3 and TRBJ2-1, with TRBD2 matching 7 bases. From germline, CDR1 is SGHTA and CDR2 FQGTGA. Germline trimming cut 8 bases from V and 9 bases from J; bases unmatched to any gene: 10. The CDR3 totals 13 residues. CDR3 residues: CASAGVGSGEQFF. The CDR3 coding sequence is TGTGCCAGCGCGGGGGTAGGTAGCGGTGAGCAGTTCTTC.

The chain joins TRBV5-6 to TRBJ2-1, with TRBD2 matching over 10 bases. V lost 0 bases and J lost 3; bases outside the gene matches: 3. The CDR3 contains 16 residues. Germline values: CDR1 SGHDT, CDR2 YYEEEE. CDR3 in DNA: TGTGCCAGCAGCTTGGTCAGCGGGGGGGTCTACAATGAGCAGTTCTTC. It translates to CASSLVSGGVYNEQFF.

The rearrangement uses TRBV19 and TRBJ1-1, with D perhaps TRBD1 (5 bases). The V gene lost 1 base and the J gene lost 5 bases, with 20 bases spanning the gap. Per germline, CDR1 LNHDA and CDR2 SQIVND (reference sequence). This CDR3 is 17 amino acids long. The CDR3 coding sequence is TGTGCCAGTAGTATAGGGGCGGTAGGGGAGGGAGTGACTGAAGCTTTCTTT. Translating it yields CASSIGAVGEGVTEAFF.

The V and J genes are TRBV5-6 and TRBJ2-1; 10 nucleotides align to TRBD2. This CDR3 spans 17 amino acids. Germline lookup yields CDR1 SGHDT and CDR2 YYEEEE. Trimming cost V 6 bases and J 4 bases; bases outside gene matches: 13. In nucleotides, the CDR3 is TGTGCCAGCAACAGGATCCTCCCTAGCGGGGGTTACAATGAGCAGTTCTTC. It is translated as CASNRILPSGGYNEQFF.

The rearrangement uses TRBV28 and TRBJ2-7; 9 positions match TRBD1. Per the germline V gene, CDR1 is MDHEN and CDR2 is SYDVKM. The CDR3 sequence is 15 residues long. Unmatched junction bases numbered 13, after V lost 6 bases and J lost 7 bases. For the CDR3, the DNA is TGTGCCAGCAGCCTAGGGGGACAGGGTTCGGGGGAGCAGTACTTC. Translated: CASSLGGQGSGEQYF.

The rearrangement joins TRBV6-5 to TRBJ2-5; 8 nucleotides align to TRBD2. The CDR3 extends over 14 amino acids. The junction had 6 bases not matched to a gene; V was cut back by 4 bases and J by 5 bases. Germline CDR1 is MNHEY and CDR2 is SVGAGI. In DNA form, the CDR3 reads TGTGCCAGCAGTTTGCGGGGGGCCGGCGAGACCCAGTACTTC. Translated, it gives CASSLRGAGETQYF.

The rearrangement joins TRBV7-2 to TRBJ2-7, with a weak D call TRBD1 (6 bases). Trimming pared 7 bases from V and 5 bases from J, leaving 15 bases between. The CDR3 is 13 residues long. Germline V gene data show CDR1 as SGHTA and CDR2 as FQGNSA. CDR3 sequence: CASTRWAGDEQYF. CDR3 DNA: TGTGCCAGCACGCGGTGGGCAGGGGACGAGCAGTACTTC.

The rearrangement uses TRBV4-2 and TRBJ1-3; no firm D call. V was shortened by 3 bases and J by 8 bases, with 11 bases between the two germline ends. The CDR3 is 13 amino acids. Germline V gene data show CDR1 as LGHNA and CDR2 as YNFKEQ. The CDR3 is CASSQTGAYTIYF. The CDR3 nucleotides read TGTGCCAGCAGCCAGACCGGAGCTTACACCATATATTTT.

This sequence joins TRBV10-1 and TRBJ1-1; TRBD1 agrees at 11 bases. The germline V gene has CDR1 WNHNN and CDR2 SYGVQD (reference sequence). The length of the CDR3 is 18 residues. The ends lost 8 bases at V and 0 bases at J; junction bases unmatched: 14. The CDR3 spells CASRRRLDRGLMNTEAFF. The CDR3 DNA follows: TGCGCCAGCCGCCGCAGATTGGACAGGGGGCTCATGAACACTGAAGCTTTCTTT.

The gene calls are TRBV27 and TRBJ1-5, with TRBD1 as a possible D gene (6 bases). The CDR3 sequence is 13 residues long. CDR1 MNHEY and CDR2 SMNVEV come from the germline V gene (reference sequence). V was cut by 8 bases and J by 2 bases, with 10 bases left in between. The CDR3 DNA reads as TGTGCCAGCGGGAAGGGGGGCAATCAGCCCCAGCATTTT. It is translated as CASGKGGNQPQHF.

This chain connects TRBV18 to TRBJ2-5, with D uncertain. The CDR3 is 13 amino acids. Germline V lookup: CDR1 KGHSH, CDR2 LQKENI. V lost 5 bases, J lost 8 bases, and 15 bases lay in between. Here the CDR3 DNA reads TGTGCCAGCTCAAATATACCCACCCTAACCCAGTACTTC. Translated, it gives CASSNIPTLTQYF.

The chain recombines TRBV5-5 with TRBJ2-7; 7 bases line up with TRBD2. The CDR3 length is 13 residues. Trimming took 0 bases from V and 7 from J; bases not matched to a gene: 4. The germline CDR1 and CDR2 sequences are SGHKS and YYEKEE (reference sequence). This CDR3 reads CASSLGRGGEQYV. DNA of the CDR3: TGTGCCAGCAGCTTGGGGAGGGGAGGGGAGCAGTACGTC.

Points on this clone: Germline and junction disagree at one end, which may indicate a read error. The gene calls are TRBV19 and TRBJ1-1; TRBD1 agrees at 8 bases. Germline lookup yields CDR1 LNHDA and CDR2 SQIVND (reference sequence). The CDR3 loop spans 14 amino acids. Here the CDR3 reads CASRGRGLSTETFF. CDR3 nucleotides: TGTGCCAGTAGGGGCAGGGGGCTGAGCACTGAAACTTTCTTT. The whole variable domain, remainder taken from reference TRBV19 and TRBJ1-1, is DGGITQSPKYLFRKEGQNVTLSCEQNLNHDAMYWYRQDPGQGLRLIYYSQIVNDFQKGDIAEGYSVSREKKESFPLTVTSAQKNPTAFYLCASRGRGLSTETFFGQGTRLTVV.

The DNA for the CDR3 is TGTGCCTGGAGCCTTAGGGGGAGCGGAGTAACCAGGTGCACCTTC. Its translation: CAWSLRGSGVTRCTF. The chain combines TRBV30 with TRBJ1-2; a possible D gene is TRBD1 (6 bases). Germline V gene sequence: CDR1 GTSNPN, CDR2 SVGIG (reference sequence). With 3 bases removed from V and 13 bases from J, the gap between germline ends came to 27 bases. This CDR3 contains 15 residues.

The chain uses TRBV6-5 and TRBJ1-2, with 9 bases aligning to TRBD1. Germline V gives CDR1 MNHEY, CDR2 SVGAGI. V gave up 6 bases and J gave up 7 bases; unmatched junction bases: 9. This CDR3 is built from 14 residues. CDR3 sequence reads: CASSRAGQGSGYTF. In DNA, the CDR3 is TGTGCCAGCAGCAGGGCGGGACAGGGATCTGGCTACACCTTC.

The chain is built from TRBV4-2 and TRBJ1-5; D not certain. Trimming took off 0 bases at V and 0 bases at J, with 6 bases between the two ends. The germline CDR1 and CDR2 sequences are LGHNA and YNFKEQ. The CDR3 sequence is 15 residues long. The CDR3 sequence: CASSQEGDSNQPQHF. CDR3 DNA sequence: TGTGCCAGCAGCCAAGAGGGAGATAGCAATCAGCCCCAGCATTTT.

The rearrangement links TRBV7-8 to TRBJ2-7; D is perhaps TRBD1 (6 bases). Looked up from germline, CDR1 is SGHVS and CDR2 is FQNEAQ. The CDR3 loop spans 14 amino acids. Deletions cut 3 bases from V and 2 bases from J, with 11 bases between. Here the CDR3 DNA reads TGTGCCAGCAGCTTTCTGGACAGCACCTACGAGCAGTACGTC. Its translation: CASSFLDSTYEQYV.

The chain is built from TRBV6-1 and TRBJ1-3; 7 nucleotides line up with TRBD1. This CDR3 is 15 amino acids long. Germline CDR1 MNHNS, CDR2 SASEGT. With 6 bases clipped from V and 0 bases from J, the junction kept 5 bases outside the gene matches. CDR3 DNA: TGTGCCAGCAGGACAGGGCCCCGCTCTGGAAACACCATATATTTT. This gives the protein CASRTGPRSGNTIYF.

The V gene is TRBV18, the J gene TRBJ1-2; perhaps TRBD1 as D (6 bases). CDR3 length: 16 residues. V was clipped by 4 bases and J by 0 bases, with 15 bases between them. Germline CDR1 reads KGHSH; CDR2 reads LQKENI. CDR3: CASSLQQGISNYGYTF. In DNA, the CDR3 is TGTGCCAGCTCACTTCAACAGGGAATCTCTAACTATGGCTACACCTTC.

V is TRBV4-2 and J is TRBJ2-3; tentatively, D is TRBD2 (5 bases). The V end lost 4 bases, the J end lost 0 bases, and 14 bases lay between the germline ends. In germline, CDR1 is LGHNA, CDR2 YNFKEQ. There are 16 residues in the CDR3. The CDR3 loop reads CASSPPGGSSTDTQYF. CDR3 nucleotide sequence: TGTGCCAGCAGCCCCCCTGGCGGGTCAAGCACAGATACGCAGTATTTT.

J is TRBJ1-1 and V is TRBV4-1, with D possibly TRBD1 on 6 matching bases. V lost 4 bases and J 1 base, leaving 10 bases between the germline ends. The CDR3 covers 14 residues. Germline CDR1 MGHRA, CDR2 YSYEKL. The CDR3 region is CASSPRTENTEAFF. The CDR3 DNA reads as TGCGCCAGCAGCCCGCGGACAGAGAACACTGAAGCTTTCTTT.

This chain connects TRBV4-1 to TRBJ2-7; 9 bases are a match to TRBD1. Germline CDR1 MGHRA, CDR2 YSYEKL. With 2 bases clipped from V and 4 bases from J, the junction kept 3 bases outside the gene matches. The CDR3 contains 14 residues. CDR3 DNA sequence: TGCGCCAGCAGCCAAATGACAGGGGGGTACGAGCAGTACTTC. Its protein is CASSQMTGGYEQYF.

Note on this clone: This specimen includes other DNA sequences encoding the same CDR3. V and J are TRBV5-1 and TRBJ1-2; D perhaps matches TRBD1 (6 bases). V lost 0 bases to trimming and J lost 2 bases, with 8 bases between them. The CDR3 loop spans 14 amino acids. Germline V lookup: CDR1 SGHRS, CDR2 YFSETQ. In DNA form, the CDR3 reads TGCGCCAGCAGCTTGGGGCAGGGGAACTATGGCTACACCTTC. Translated: CASSLGQGNYGYTF.

This clone appeared once. CDR3 bases: TGCGCCAGCAGTTCAGGGGGCGAGGGTGAAGCTTTCTTT. It encodes CASSSGGEGEAFF. J is TRBJ1-1 and V is TRBV5-1, with 8 positions matching TRBD1. The trim removed 5 bases at V and 7 bases at J, leaving 7 bases unmatched. The CDR3 has 13 amino acids. CDR1 is SGHRS and CDR2 is YFSETQ in the germline V gene.

V and J are TRBV5-1 and TRBJ2-6; weak D call: TRBD2 (6 bases). CDR1 SGHRS and CDR2 YFSETQ come from the germline V gene. V lost 0 bases and J lost 0, with 10 bases in between. This CDR3 is built from 17 residues. Here the CDR3 reads CASSLEGLFSGANVLTF. In DNA form, the CDR3 reads TGCGCCAGCAGCTTGGAGGGACTGTTCTCTGGGGCCAACGTCCTGACTTTC.